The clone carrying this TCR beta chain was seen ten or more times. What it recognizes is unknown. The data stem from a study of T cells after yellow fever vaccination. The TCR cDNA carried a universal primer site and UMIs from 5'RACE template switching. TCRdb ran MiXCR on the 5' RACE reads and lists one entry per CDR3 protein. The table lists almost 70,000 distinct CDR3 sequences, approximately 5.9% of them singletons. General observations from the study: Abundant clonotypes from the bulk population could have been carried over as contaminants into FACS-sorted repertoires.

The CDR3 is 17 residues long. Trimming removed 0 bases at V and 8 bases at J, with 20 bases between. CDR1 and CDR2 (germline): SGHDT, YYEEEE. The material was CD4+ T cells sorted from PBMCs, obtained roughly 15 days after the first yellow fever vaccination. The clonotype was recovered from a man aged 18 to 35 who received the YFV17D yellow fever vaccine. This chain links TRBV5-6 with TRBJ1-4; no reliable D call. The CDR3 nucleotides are TGTGCCAGCAGCTTGGCCTCGCAGGCCCGTCTCGGAGAAAAACTGTTTTTT. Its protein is CASSLASQARLGEKLFF.